These 29 T cell receptor beta chains were all obtained from the same sample, sequenced in a study of beta chain features in type 1 diabetes. The investigators reverse transcribed all of the isolated RNA, so they sequenced expressed TCRB transcripts. The repertoire was sequenced with immunoSEQ multiplex PCR; TCRdb's copy has only in-frame clones and lacks some. The sample holds hundreds of thousands of clones, over 12% seen once. Input material: naive CD4+ T cells from blood. Every receptor here comes from a woman aged 40-49 years in good health.

V gene TRBV7-2 combines with J gene TRBJ2-1; 14 nucleotides agree with TRBD2. CDR3 length: 17 residues. The germline gives CDR1 SGHTA, CDR2 FQGNSA. Trimming cost V 5 bases and J 4 bases; bases outside gene matches: 7. CDR3 sequence (DNA): TGTGCCAGCAGCCCCGGACTAGCGGGGGGCCTTTACAATGAGCAGTTCTTC. As protein: CASSPGLAGGLYNEQFF.

The chain joins TRBV18 to TRBJ1-3; 7 positions match TRBD1. Looked up from germline, CDR1 is KGHSH and CDR2 is LQKENI. This CDR3 has 16 residues. The junction had 6 bases not matched to a gene; V was cut back by 4 bases and J by 0 bases. The CDR3 loop reads CASSRTGANSGNTIYF. The CDR3 DNA sequence: TGTGCCAGCTCACGAACAGGGGCGAACTCTGGAAACACCATATATTTT.

A few counts support this clone. V and J are TRBV18 and TRBJ2-1, with 14 nucleotides matching TRBD2. The trim removed 3 bases at V and 7 bases at J, leaving 2 bases unmatched. CDR1 is KGHSH and CDR2 is LQKENI in the germline V gene. This CDR3 region has 15 residues. The CDR3 is CASSPTSGGGNEQFF. The CDR3 DNA reads TGTGCCAGCTCACCGACTAGCGGGGGGGGAAATGAGCAGTTCTTC.

Remarks on this clone: Other DNA sequences in the sample encode the same CDR3. The genes are TRBV5-1 and TRBJ2-7; D is perhaps TRBD1 (7 bases). Germline V gives CDR1 SGHRS, CDR2 YFSETQ. This CDR3 has 14 residues. With 5 bases removed from V and 3 bases from J, the gap between germline ends came to 15 bases. The CDR3 bases are TGCGCCAGCAGGGAAGGGCAGGGGGGCTACGAGCAGTACTTC. Translating it yields CASREGQGGYEQYF.

This clone was observed a handful of times. V is TRBV6-1 and J is TRBJ2-2; D remains ambiguous. Trimming pared 7 bases from V and 1 base from J, leaving 7 bases between. Germline CDR1 is MNHNS and CDR2 is SASEGT. The length of the CDR3 is 13 residues. In nucleotides, the CDR3 is TGTGCCAGCAACGGTCTGAACACCGGGGAGCTGTTTTTT. This translates into CASNGLNTGELFF.

This clone was counted only a few times. The chain carries TRBV5-1 and TRBJ2-1; 7 nucleotides agree with TRBD1. The germline CDR1 and CDR2 sequences are SGHRS and YFSETQ. The CDR3 covers 15 residues. The V gene end was trimmed by 4 bases and the J gene end by 4 bases; junction bases not matched to a gene: 8. CDR3 DNA sequence: TGCGCCAGCAGCAACAGGGGCGCAGGGTACAATGAGCAGTTCTTC. Translating gives CASSNRGAGYNEQFF.

This chain joins TRBV18 and TRBJ2-7, with a possible D match to TRBD2 (5 bases). Germline V gives CDR1 KGHSH, CDR2 LQKENI. V was shortened by 1 base and J by 3 bases, with 10 bases between the two germline ends. The CDR3 length is 14 residues. CDR3 in amino acids: CASSPLRLHYEQYF. For the CDR3, the DNA is TGTGCCAGCTCACCACTGAGACTACACTACGAGCAGTACTTC.

The chain couples TRBV4-2 to TRBJ1-2, with D uncertain. Germline CDR1 and CDR2: LGHNA and YNFKEQ. CDR3 size: 17 residues. V was clipped by 0 bases and J by 1 base, with 15 bases between them. CDR3 sequence reads: CASSQEMRASLNYGYTF. The CDR3 DNA is TGTGCCAGCAGCCAAGAAATGAGAGCGAGCCTTAACTATGGCTACACCTTC.

The chain employs TRBV29-1 and TRBJ2-3; possible D gene TRBD1, 5 bases. The CDR3 runs to 16 residues. The germline V gene has CDR1 SQVTM and CDR2 ANQGSEA. V was trimmed by 7 bases and J by 2 bases, leaving 22 bases between them. This CDR3 reads CSAKLHLQAATDTQYF. In DNA, the CDR3 is TGCAGCGCAAAACTTCACCTACAGGCGGCCACAGATACGCAGTATTTT.

This chain uses TRBV11-2 with TRBJ2-5; 8 bases are shared with TRBD1. The J call may not be correct, given that the DNA end is closer to TRBJ2-7. Germline assignment: CDR1 SGHAT and CDR2 FQNNGV. This CDR3 region has 14 residues. The CDR3 DNA follows: TGTGCCAGCAGCTTACGGACAGGGTTGGACGAGCAGTACTTC. Its translation: CASSLRTGLDEQYF.

As DNA, the CDR3 is TGTGCCAGCACCCAACGGGGAGACAGGGTATCGGGGGAGCTGTTTTTT. This codes for CASTQRGDRVSGELFF. The chain carries TRBV2 and TRBJ2-2; 7 bases fit TRBD1. Germline-derived CDR1 and CDR2 are SNHLY and FYNNEI. Trimming took 7 bases from V and 8 from J; bases not matched to a gene: 16. The CDR3 spans 16 residues.

This clone was seen a handful of times. V and J are TRBV29-1 and TRBJ2-3; tentative D call: TRBD1 (5 bases). Looked up from germline, CDR1 is SQVTM and CDR2 is ANQGSEA. The CDR3 runs to 13 residues. The V gene lost 6 bases and the J gene lost 0 bases, with 10 bases spanning the gap. In nucleotides, the CDR3 is TGCAGCGTGTGGGCAGGGAGCACAGATACGCAGTATTTT. Protein: CSVWAGSTDTQYF.

This clone was counted only a few times. The genes are TRBV27 and TRBJ2-2; possibly TRBD1 for D (7 bases). The CDR3 is 16 residues long. The V gene's germline CDR1 is MNHEY and CDR2 SMNVEV (reference sequence). Deletions cut 3 bases from V and 5 bases from J, with 16 bases between. The CDR3 loop reads CASSFGARGRTGELFF. The CDR3 DNA reads TGTGCCAGCAGTTTCGGCGCCAGGGGGAGGACCGGGGAGCTGTTTTTT.

The chain employs TRBV29-1 and TRBJ1-4; D may be TRBD1 (6 bases). The V end was cut by 7 bases, the J end by 7 bases, with 19 bases between. This CDR3 contains 14 residues. CDR1 is SQVTM and CDR2 is ANQGSEA in the germline V gene. CDR3 sequence (DNA): TGCAGCGGCCGATCGGGGGGCCCCCGTGAAAAACTGTTTTTT. It codes for CSGRSGGPREKLFF.

This clone occurred a few times. The chain is built from TRBV11-2 and TRBJ1-1; D possibly corresponds to TRBD1 (6 bases). The V and J ends lost 3 bases and 6 bases respectively, with 11 bases between them. CDR1 and CDR2 (germline): SGHAT, FQNNGV. CDR3 size: 13 residues. CDR3 coding DNA: TGTGCCAGCAGCTTGGGACACGTCGCTGAAGCTTTCTTT. Its protein product is CASSLGHVAEAFF.

This clone has more than one count but fewer than ten. The J gene is TRBJ1-2, the V gene TRBV5-4; tentative D call: TRBD1 (6 bases). V gave up 0 bases and J gave up 8 bases, with 14 bases separating them. CDR3 length equals 14 residues. Germline V lookup: CDR1 SGHNT, CDR2 YYREEE (reference sequence). CDR3 nucleotides: TGTGCCAGCAGCTTGGGGCAACAGGGCAACGGCTACACCTTC. It yields the protein CASSLGQQGNGYTF.

This clone was picked up a small number of times. The DNA of the CDR3 is TGTGCCAGCAGCTCCTGGACAGGGAGAGGAAACTATGGCTACACCTTC. It encodes CASSSWTGRGNYGYTF. The V and J genes are TRBV7-9 and TRBJ1-2, with 8 bases that match TRBD1. The CDR3 is made up of 16 amino acids. The V gene end was trimmed by 4 bases and the J gene end by 2 bases; junction bases not matched to a gene: 9. From germline, CDR1 is SEHNR and CDR2 FQNEAQ (reference sequence).

This sequence joins TRBV6-5 and TRBJ1-2; D may be TRBD1 (6 bases). V lost 5 bases to trimming and J lost 6 bases, with 13 bases between them. Germline values: CDR1 MNHEY, CDR2 SVGAGI. The CDR3 runs 13 residues. CDR3: CASSPRGRDGYTF. The CDR3, as DNA: TGTGCCAGCAGTCCGCGGGGGCGCGATGGCTACACCTTC.

The chain recombines TRBV7-9 with TRBJ2-3, with 10 bases matching TRBD2. Per the germline V gene, CDR1 is SEHNR and CDR2 is FQNEAQ (reference sequence). The CDR3 sequence is 17 residues long. With V trimmed by 5 bases and J by 3 bases, 11 bases remained unmatched. CDR3 sequence reads: CASSQNSGGSGTDTQYF. The CDR3 DNA is TGTGCCAGCAGCCAAAATAGCGGGGGGTCGGGGACAGATACGCAGTATTTT.

This clone came up a few times. The chain has TRBV6-6 and TRBJ2-5; 8 bases align to TRBD2. The ends lost 7 bases at V and 4 bases at J; junction bases unmatched: 8. Germline V gives CDR1 MNHNY, CDR2 SVGAGI (reference sequence). This CDR3 comprises 14 residues. The CDR3 reads CASKRGGEGETQYF. CDR3 nucleotides: TGTGCCAGCAAACGGGGGGGCGAAGGAGAGACCCAGTACTTC.

The CDR3 protein is CASSWSGGPLEQYF. The CDR3 nucleotides read TGTGCCAGCAGTTGGAGCGGGGGCCCTCTCGAGCAGTACTTC. V and J are TRBV27 and TRBJ2-7; TRBD2 matches at 8 bases. This CDR3 has 14 amino acids. Germline V lookup: CDR1 MNHEY, CDR2 SMNVEV (reference sequence). The J segment lost 6 bases and the V segment lost 4 bases, leaving 8 bases of the junction unmatched.

This clone appeared many times. This CDR3 is also generated by other DNA sequences in the sample. The chain has TRBV29-1 and TRBJ1-1, with D maybe TRBD1 (6 bases). Trimming took off 7 bases at V and 0 bases at J, with 12 bases between the two ends. The CDR3 runs to 13 residues. Germline CDR1 SQVTM, CDR2 ANQGSEA. CDR3 DNA: TGCAGCGCGCGAACAGGGATGAACACTGAAGCTTTCTTT. This encodes CSARTGMNTEAFF.

This clone came up a few times. In DNA, the CDR3 is TGCAGTGCTAGCTCCGGCTACGAGCAGTACTTC. It encodes CSASSGYEQYF. The V gene is TRBV20-1, the J gene TRBJ2-7; D is ambiguous. The CDR3 extends over 11 amino acids. Trimming shortened V by 3 bases and J by 3 bases, and 6 bases separated the two germline ends. CDR1 and CDR2 from the germline V gene are DFQATT and SNEGSKA (reference sequence).

This clone was detected only a few times. This chain connects TRBV9 to TRBJ2-5; 13 bases match TRBD2. Germline V lookup: CDR1 SGDLS, CDR2 YYNGEE. This CDR3 comprises 17 residues. The junction had 6 bases not matched to a gene; V was cut back by 1 base and J by 3 bases. The CDR3 nucleotides read TGTGCCAGCAGCGTACGAGGACTAGCGGGAGAAAAAGAGACCCAGTACTTC. It encodes CASSVRGLAGEKETQYF.

This clone occurred a few times. This chain uses TRBV18 with TRBJ1-1; TRBD1 matches 9 bases. The CDR3 length is 14 residues. The V gene end was trimmed by 8 bases and the J gene end by 4 bases; junction bases not matched to a gene: 8. The germline V gene encodes CDR1 KGHSH and CDR2 LQKENI. This CDR3 is CASADRGRGTEAFF. CDR3 coding DNA: TGTGCCAGCGCTGACAGGGGGAGAGGCACTGAAGCTTTCTTT. Together with reference TRBV18 and TRBJ1-1, the CDR3 gives the full variable domain: NAGVMQNPRHLVRRRGQEARLRCSPMKGHSHVYWYRQLPEEGLKFMVYLQKENIIDESGMPKERFSAEFPKEGPSILRIQQVVRGDSAAYFCASADRGRGTEAFFGQGTRLTVV.

The chain carries TRBV12-5 and TRBJ2-5, with 9 bases that match TRBD1. J was trimmed by 4 bases and V by 1 base; bases with no gene match: 10. The CDR3 is 17 residues long. Germline V gene sequence: CDR1 LGHNT, CDR2 FRNRAP. CDR3 loop: CASGLATGTGHGETQYF. The CDR3 DNA reads TGTGCTAGTGGTTTGGCTACCGGGACAGGGCATGGAGAGACCCAGTACTTC.

This clone was detected only a few times. This sequence joins TRBV7-9 and TRBJ2-3, with TRBD1 matching over 7 bases. J gave up 4 bases and V 5 bases, and 15 bases lay outside the gene matches. This CDR3 is 17 amino acids long. Germline CDR1 reads SEHNR; CDR2 reads FQNEAQ (reference sequence). CDR3 DNA: TGTGCCAGCAGCCCCCCGCGGTCAGGGGGTAACGCAGATACGCAGTATTTT. It is translated as CASSPPRSGGNADTQYF.

CDR3 in amino acids: CASRRQGANEQFF. In nucleotides, the CDR3 is TGTGCCAGCAGAAGACAGGGGGCGAATGAGCAGTTCTTC. The J gene is TRBJ2-1, the V gene TRBV27; 10 nucleotides align to TRBD1. The CDR3 is 13 residues long. Germline-derived CDR1 and CDR2 are MNHEY and SMNVEV (reference sequence). Trimming removed 6 bases from V and 7 bases from J; junction bases left unmatched: 3.

This clone was counted between two and nine times. The gene calls are TRBV10-3 and TRBJ1-2, with no clear D. The CDR3 sequence is 13 residues long. Trimming left V 2 bases short and J 5 bases short, with 9 bases between. Looked up from germline, CDR1 is ENHRY and CDR2 is SYGVKD. The CDR3 here is CAISEDPGYGYTF. The DNA for the CDR3 is TGTGCCATCAGTGAGGACCCGGGATATGGCTACACCTTC.